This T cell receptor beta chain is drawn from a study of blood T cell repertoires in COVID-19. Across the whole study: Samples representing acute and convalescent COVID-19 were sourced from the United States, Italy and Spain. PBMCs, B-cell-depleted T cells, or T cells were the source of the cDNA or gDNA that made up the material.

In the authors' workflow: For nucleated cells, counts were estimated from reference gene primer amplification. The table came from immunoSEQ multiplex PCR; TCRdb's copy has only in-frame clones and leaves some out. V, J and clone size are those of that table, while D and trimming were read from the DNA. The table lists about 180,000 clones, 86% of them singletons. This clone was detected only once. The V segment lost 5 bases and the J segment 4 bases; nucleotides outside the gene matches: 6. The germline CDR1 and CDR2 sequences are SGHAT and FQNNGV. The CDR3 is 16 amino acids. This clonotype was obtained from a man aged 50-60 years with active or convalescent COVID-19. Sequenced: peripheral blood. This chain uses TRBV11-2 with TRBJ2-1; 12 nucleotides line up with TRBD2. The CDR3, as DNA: TGTGCCAGCAGCACGGGACTAGCGGGTTTTTACAATGAGCAGTTCTTC. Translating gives CASSTGLAGFYNEQFF.